Included here is one TCR beta chain sequence, with context. Some clones are missing from TCRdb's copy, which holds only in-frame ones; the method was immunoSEQ multiplex PCR. The top ten clones hold 10% to 15% of a sample with tens of thousands of clones, 82% of them seen once. This sample is drawn from a study of blood T cell repertoires in COVID-19. Sample: peripheral blood. The sequence was collected from a human donor in a cohort sampled during active COVID-19.

The CDR3 loop is CASRFLLAGGRNEQFF. The CDR3 coding sequence is TGTGCCAGCAGATTCCTCCTAGCGGGGGGTCGGAATGAGCAGTTCTTC. J is TRBJ2-1 and V is TRBV7-2; 11 bases are shared with TRBD2. Germline V lookup: CDR1 SGHTA, CDR2 FQGNSA. The CDR3 contains 16 residues. Trimming cost V 6 bases and J 7 bases; bases outside gene matches: 11.